This TCR beta chain emerged from a study of blood T cell repertoires in COVID-19. Study as a whole: There were acute and convalescent COVID-19 samples, and they came from the United States, Italy and Spain. Nucleic acid was either cDNA or gDNA, and it came from T cells, B-cell-depleted T cells, or PBMCs.

Original data processing: Counts of nucleated cells, estimated from reference gene primer amplification, were obtained. This table comes from immunoSEQ multiplex PCR, and its TCRdb copy is limited to in-frame clones, with some not included. V and J calls and clone size are those listed in that table; D and trimming were worked out from the DNA. The sample has under 75,000 clones; about 83% are singletons. Trimming shortened V by 5 bases and J by 0 bases, and 18 bases separated the two germline ends. Per germline, CDR1 SGHRS and CDR2 YFSETQ. The CDR3 is made up of 17 amino acids. This clonotype was obtained from a human donor in a cohort sampled during active COVID-19. J is TRBJ1-3 and V is TRBV5-1; the D gene is possibly TRBD1 (6 bases). What was sequenced was peripheral blood. The CDR3 loop is CASSLQGYTSSGNTIYF. In DNA form, the CDR3 reads TGCGCCAGCAGTTTACAGGGATACACCTCCTCTGGAAACACCATATATTTT.